This entry is about one T cell receptor (beta chain). This specimen belongs to a study of chemoradiotherapy in HPV16-positive cancers. Sequencing was performed with immunoSEQ multiplex PCR; in TCRdb, only in-frame clones are kept and a portion is missing. This table has about 35,000 clones, over 80% appearing once. The CDR3 loop spans 17 amino acids. The germline V and J ends were trimmed by 4 bases and 0 bases, with 13 bases remaining between them. CDR1 and CDR2 from the germline V gene are SNHLY and FYNNEI. Samples were taken several times over chemoradiotherapy. The sequence came from a human donor with HPV-associated anogenital cancer. Here the sequenced sample was blood, taken from a patient who underwent chemoradiotherapy. The V gene is TRBV2, the J gene TRBJ1-6; weak D call: TRBD1 (6 bases). Here the CDR3 DNA reads TGTGCCAGCAGTGGACCACAGGGAAGCTCCTATAATTCACCCCTCCACTTT. This sequence encodes CASSGPQGSSYNSPLHF.